The 25 T cell receptor beta chains presented below share a single source sample, sequenced in a study of regulatory T cells in long-lasting Graves disease. Described time point: newly diagnosed GD, antithyroid drugs for less than 3 months. RNA extracted from PBMCs served as the sequencing template. Investigators prepared the TCR beta libraries by applying iRepertoire HTBI primers and Arm-PCR of CDR3 regions. A single record per CDR3 protein comes from TCRdb applying MiXCR to the multiplex PCR reads. The sample yields roughly 500,000 distinct CDR3 sequences, 13% seen once. In addition, the sample was reused for a study of T cells in Graves' hyperthyroidism and ophthalmopathy.

The sequencing here drew on peripheral blood mononuclear cells (PBMCs), taken at new diagnosis, from a patient treated with antithyroid drugs. The receptors derive from a man younger than 40 with Graves disease.

This clonotype was detected many times. The chain combines TRBV2 with TRBJ2-7, with D possibly being TRBD1 (6 bases). This CDR3 region has 14 residues. Trimming left V 8 bases short and J 2 bases short, with 16 bases between. The germline V gene has CDR1 SNHLY and CDR2 FYNNEI. The CDR3 nucleotides read TGTGCCAGCGGAGGACAGTACGGGGCCTACGAGCAGTACTTC. It is translated as CASGGQYGAYEQYF.

On this clonotype: The likely explanation is a read error, given a far larger clone one base away. The V and J genes are TRBV20-1 and TRBJ2-1, with 8 bases identical to TRBD2. In germline, CDR1 is DFQATT, CDR2 SNEGSKA (reference sequence). With 5 bases clipped from V and 13 bases from J, the junction kept 16 bases outside the gene matches. The CDR3 runs to 14 residues. In DNA, the CDR3 is TGCAGTGCTCTGGTAGCGGGGCGAGGGGAGACCCAGTTCTTC. This codes for CSALVAGRGETQFF.

This clonotype was observed many times. The germline gene is not matched at one end of the junction; a read error may be the cause. The genes are TRBV7-2 and TRBJ1-2; the D gene is possibly TRBD1 (5 bases). The CDR3 is 12 residues long. CDR1 is SGHTA and CDR2 is FQGNSA in the germline V gene. The CDR3, as DNA: TGTGCCAGCAGCCCCGGGACTTTTATAAGCTCCTTC. This codes for CASSPGTFISSF.

This clonotype has a count of ten or more. The junction does not match germline at one end; this may be a read error. J is TRBJ2-3 and V is TRBV5-1; 8 bases line up with TRBD2. Germline-derived CDR1 and CDR2 are SGHRS and YFSETQ. The CDR3 is 14 amino acids. This chain's CDR3 is CASSLGAGADTQYF. For the CDR3, the DNA is TGTGCCAGCAGCTTAGGAGCGGGAGCCGATACGCAGTATTTT. Full variable domain (rest looked up from reference TRBV5-1 and TRBJ2-3): KAGVTQTPRYLIKTRGQQVTLSCSPISGHRSVSWYQQTPGQGLQFLFEYFSETQRNKGNFPGRFSGRQFSNSRSEMNVSTLELGDSALYLCASSLGAGADTQYFGPGTRLTVL.

This clonotype was recorded at least ten times. V is TRBV29-1 and J is TRBJ2-1; TRBD2 matches 8 bases. From germline, CDR1 is SQVTM and CDR2 ANQGSEA. CDR3 length: 16 amino acids. The J segment lost 4 bases and the V segment lost 0 bases, leaving 8 bases of the junction unmatched. CDR3 in amino acids: CSVEDGRAPMYNEQFF. CDR3 DNA: TGCAGCGTTGAAGACGGGAGGGCCCCAATGTACAATGAGCAGTTCTTC.

This clonotype was recorded at least ten times. This chain links TRBV3-1 with TRBJ1-1; no clear D gene. With 4 bases removed from V and 7 bases from J, the gap between germline ends came to 10 bases. The germline V gene has CDR1 LGHDT and CDR2 YNNKEL (reference sequence). CDR3 length: 12 amino acids. The CDR3 is CASSRGGSEAFF. CDR3 DNA: TGTGCCAGCAGCCGAGGCGGGAGTGAAGCTTTCTTT.

There are many counts of this clonotype. The rearrangement joins TRBV10-2 to TRBJ1-5; TRBD1 is a possible D gene (6 bases). The CDR3 spans 14 residues. V was clipped by 3 bases and J by 1 base, with 7 bases between them. Germline-derived CDR1 and CDR2 are WSHSY and SAAADI. The CDR3 reads CASSDGQSNQPQHF. CDR3 DNA sequence: TGCGCCAGCAGTGACGGACAGAGCAATCAGCCCCAGCATTTT.

This clonotype appeared many times. The chain joins TRBV18 to TRBJ2-1; a possible D gene is TRBD1 (5 bases). Germline CDR1 reads KGHSH; CDR2 reads LQKENI. V was clipped by 2 bases and J by 6 bases, with 8 bases between them. CDR3 size: 13 residues. CDR3 in DNA: TGTGCCAGCTCACCAGGGGCAGGCAATGAGCAGTTCTTC. Its protein is CASSPGAGNEQFF.

The rearrangement joins TRBV20-1 to TRBJ2-5; D remains unclear. This CDR3 has 13 residues. Germline V lookup: CDR1 DFQATT, CDR2 SNEGSKA (reference sequence). V was trimmed by 0 bases and J by 9 bases, leaving 14 bases between them. CDR3 sequence (DNA): TGCAGTGCTAGAGATCCCCCTTCCCTTGCCCAGTACTTC. Translating it yields CSARDPPSLAQYF.

This clonotype has ten or more counts. A read error may account for a junction end that differs from germline. V is TRBV4-2 and J is TRBJ2-5; D unclear. Germline V gene sequence: CDR1 LGHNA, CDR2 YNFKEQ. This CDR3 is 14 amino acids long. The CDR3 loop reads CASNQDPRRETQYF. As DNA, the CDR3 is TGTGCCAGCAACCAAGACCCTCGAAGGGAGACCCAGTACTTC.

At least ten counts were recorded for this clonotype. The gene calls are TRBV12-3 or TRBV12-4 and TRBJ2-3; 8 bases match TRBD2. The CDR3 loop spans 15 amino acids. V trimming: 6 bases; J trimming: 2 bases; junction bases outside the gene matches: 7. The CDR3 region is CASRPLAGSTDTQYF. CDR3 coding DNA: TGTGCCAGCAGGCCTTTAGCGGGATCCACAGATACGCAGTATTTT.

Only a few counts were recorded for this clonotype. CDR3 loop: CASSLTTSGVSSQYF. In nucleotides, the CDR3 is TGTGCCAGCAGCCTAACGACTAGCGGGGTGTCATCCCAGTACTTC. V is TRBV5-6 and J is TRBJ2-5, with 11 positions matching TRBD2. CDR1 and CDR2 from the germline V gene are SGHDT and YYEEEE. Trimming took 4 bases from V and 9 from J; bases not matched to a gene: 11. The CDR3 consists of 15 residues. Variable domain in full (rest from reference TRBV5-6 and TRBJ2-5): DAGVTQSPTHLIKTRGQQVTLRCSPKSGHDTVSWYQQALGQGPQFIFQYYEEEERQRGNFPDRFSGHQFPNYSSELNVNALLLGDSALYLCASSLTTSGVSSQYFGPGTRLLVL.

A few counts support this clonotype. The rearrangement joins TRBV20-1 to TRBJ1-1; 7 bases map to TRBD1. The germline V gene has CDR1 DFQATT and CDR2 SNEGSKA (reference sequence). Germline trimming cut 5 bases from V and 4 bases from J; bases unmatched to any gene: 22. The CDR3 sequence is 18 residues long. The CDR3 bases are TGCAGTGCTGCACCATGGGACAGCCTGGGCCGACTAACCACTGAAGCTTTCTTT. Translating it yields CSAAPWDSLGRLTTEAFF.

The rearrangement uses TRBV7-9 and TRBJ1-3, with TRBD1 matching over 8 bases. Germline V gene lookup returns CDR1 SEHNR and CDR2 FQNEAQ (reference sequence). The ends lost 3 bases at V and 1 base at J; junction bases unmatched: 11. This CDR3 comprises 18 residues. The CDR3 DNA follows: TGTGCCAGCAGCTTCCGGACAGGGTTCGGAGTTTCTGGAAACACCATATATTTT. As protein: CASSFRTGFGVSGNTIYF.

The rearrangement uses TRBV3-1 and TRBJ1-4; 10 bases map to TRBD1. This CDR3 spans 16 amino acids. Germline V gene lookup returns CDR1 LGHDT and CDR2 YNNKEL (reference sequence). Trimming took 4 bases from V and 3 from J; bases not matched to a gene: 5. The CDR3 nucleotides read TGTGCCAGCAGCCTCCGGGACAGGGGTGCTAATGAAAAACTGTTTTTT. Its translation: CASSLRDRGANEKLFF.

This clonotype was seen at least ten times. The chain joins TRBV2 to TRBJ2-4; D is undetermined. The CDR3 totals 14 residues. The germline gives CDR1 SNHLY, CDR2 FYNNEI. V was shortened by 0 bases and J by 0 bases, with 3 bases between the two germline ends. CDR3 bases: TGTGCCAGCAGTGAAGCAGAAGCCAAAAACATTCAGTACTTC. This gives the protein CASSEAEAKNIQYF.

The chain joins TRBV5-6 to TRBJ2-5; TRBD1 agrees at 8 bases. J was trimmed by 3 bases and V by 1 base; bases with no gene match: 2. Germline assignment: CDR1 SGHDT and CDR2 YYEEEE. The CDR3 runs 14 residues. CDR3 DNA sequence: TGTGCCAGCAGCTTGACAGGGGGTGAAGAGACCCAGTACTTC. It codes for CASSLTGGEETQYF.

This clonotype was seen ten or more times. The V and J genes are TRBV6-1 and TRBJ1-2, with 8 bases lining up with TRBD1. This CDR3 spans 14 amino acids. CDR1 and CDR2 from the germline V gene are MNHNS and SASEGT. V lost 5 bases, J lost 5 bases, and 7 bases stayed unmatched. DNA for the CDR3: TGTGCCAGCAGTCAGACCGGGACAGGATATGGCTACACCTTC. This translates into CASSQTGTGYGYTF.

J is TRBJ2-2 and V is TRBV14; D remains unclear. Germline V lookup: CDR1 SGHDN, CDR2 FVKESK. CDR3 size: 13 residues. With 4 bases removed from V and 7 bases from J, the gap between germline ends came to 10 bases. CDR3 amino acids: CASSRQEFGELFF. CDR3 nucleotide sequence: TGTGCCAGCAGCCGCCAGGAATTCGGGGAGCTGTTTTTT.

The V and J genes are TRBV11-2 and TRBJ2-1; D is uncertain. CDR3 length: 15 residues. Germline-derived CDR1 and CDR2 are SGHAT and FQNNGV. V was pared by 0 bases and J by 2 bases, with 8 bases between. DNA for the CDR3: TGTGCCAGCAGCTTAGATCGCCCCACCTACAATGAGCAGTTCTTC. Its translation is CASSLDRPTYNEQFF.

In its sample, this clonotype was seen many times. The chain uses TRBV18 and TRBJ2-7; D unclear. The length of the CDR3 is 12 residues. Germline V lookup: CDR1 KGHSH, CDR2 LQKENI. V lost 8 bases to trimming and J lost 2 bases, with 10 bases between them. The CDR3 sequence is CASSSDPYEQYF. In nucleotides, the CDR3 is TGTGCCAGCAGCTCAGACCCCTACGAGCAGTACTTC.

The V call is TRBV19, the J call TRBJ1-5, with 7 bases aligning to TRBD1. CDR3 length: 13 amino acids. With 5 bases clipped from V and 10 bases from J, the junction kept 8 bases outside the gene matches. The germline CDR1 and CDR2 sequences are LNHDA and SQIVND (reference sequence). The CDR3 here is CASSGRDSAPQHF. CDR3 bases: TGTGCCAGTAGTGGGCGGGACAGCGCACCCCAGCATTTT. The complete variable domain, with remaining parts taken from reference TRBV19 and TRBJ1-5, reads DGGITQSPKYLFRKEGQNVTLSCEQNLNHDAMYWYRQDPGQGLRLIYYSQIVNDFQKGDIAEGYSVSREKKESFPLTVTSAQKNPTAFYLCASSGRDSAPQHFGDGTRLSIL.

This clonotype was observed at least ten times. This sequence joins TRBV27 and TRBJ2-3; 11 bases fit TRBD2. V was pared by 6 bases and J by 2 bases, with 16 bases of the junction left unmatched. CDR1 is MNHEY and CDR2 is SMNVEV in the germline V gene (reference sequence). This CDR3 has 19 residues. The CDR3 spells CASSLITGTSGTSTDTQYF. CDR3 nucleotides: TGTGCCAGCAGCCTCATAACGGGGACTAGCGGAACTTCCACAGATACGCAGTATTTT.

This clonotype was recorded many times. The V and J genes are TRBV12-3 or TRBV12-4 and TRBJ2-1; TRBD2 aligns across 7 bases. CDR3 length: 17 residues. Trimming at V came to 2 bases and at J to 5 bases, leaving 12 bases not matched to a gene. CDR3 sequence (DNA): TGTGCCAGCAGTTTAATGGCTAGCGGACCCTTGGACAATGAGCAGTTCTTC. Translated: CASSLMASGPLDNEQFF.

CDR3 in DNA: TGCGCCAGCAGCCCGGGACAGGTCATCTCTGGGGCCAACGTCCTGACTTTC. This translates into CASSPGQVISGANVLTF. The chain joins TRBV5-1 to TRBJ2-6; 8 nucleotides match TRBD1. The V gene end was trimmed by 4 bases and the J gene end by 0 bases; junction bases not matched to a gene: 6. This CDR3 spans 17 amino acids. The germline V gene has CDR1 SGHRS and CDR2 YFSETQ. Full variable domain (remainder filled in from reference TRBV5-1 and TRBJ2-6): KAGVTQTPRYLIKTRGQQVTLSCSPISGHRSVSWYQQTPGQGLQFLFEYFSETQRNKGNFPGRFSGRQFSNSRSEMNVSTLELGDSALYLCASSPGQVISGANVLTFGAGSRLTVL.